The clone carrying this TCR beta chain was seen just once. Its antigen is unknown. Looked up from germline, CDR1 is SQVTM and CDR2 is ANQGSEA. Trimming cost V 3 bases and J 4 bases, with 13 bases left between them. There are 14 residues in the CDR3. The data originate from a study of T cell repertoires in cytomegalovirus infection. For the study at large: The study used recently identified HLA-C-restricted and well-studied HLA-B-restricted CMV epitopes. Public signatures in TCR beta pointed to CMV infection and matching HLA type.

TCRdb called the reads again in MiXCR, with one record for every CDR3 protein. The table includes 250,000 to 300,000 distinct CDR3 sequences, less than 25% detected once. This TCR derives from a human donor in good health (CMV status not recorded). Some clones in this sample may be carry-over from other donors' samples. This material consisted of cultured PBMCs, taken from culture after CMV antigen stimulation. V usage is TRBV29-1 and J usage is TRBJ2-1; possibly TRBD2 for D (7 bases). CDR3 bases: TGCAGCGTTGAGTCTAGGGGGGGATACAATGAGCAGTTCTTC. The encoded protein is CSVESRGGYNEQFF.